The T cell receptor beta chain described here comes from a study of blood T cell repertoires in COVID-19. The CDR3 contains 16 residues. The germline V gene has CDR1 MNHEY and CDR2 SVGEGT. V was cut by 0 bases and J by 7 bases, with 18 bases left in between. The protocol was immunoSEQ multiplex PCR, while the TCRdb copy is restricted to in-frame clones and leaves out a portion. The top ten hold around 1.6% of the sample, which has 250,000 to 350,000 clones, about 81% seen once. This clonotype was obtained from a human donor with COVID-19, enrolled during active disease. The donor label of this sample is uncertain. This chain joins TRBV6-2 or TRBV6-3 and TRBJ1-2; D not certain. The specimen sequenced was peripheral blood. The CDR3 sequence: CASSYSPTPQSRGYTF. The CDR3 DNA reads as TGTGCCAGCAGTTACTCGCCCACCCCTCAATCGCGTGGCTACACCTTC.